This passage covers 16 T cell receptor beta chains from one sample sequenced in a study of cytomegalovirus exposure and HLA in healthy donors. PCR employed 60 Vbeta and 13 Jbeta primers. TCRdb's copy holds only in-frame clones and misses some; the assay was immunoSEQ multiplex PCR. The data hold 160,000 or so clones, with around 80% observed a single time. Sequencing was performed on PBMCs. These receptors were collected from a man aged 35-49 years in good health and CMV-seronegative.

The chain has TRBV6-6 and TRBJ2-4, with D possibly matching TRBD2 (5 bases). Trimming removed 5 bases at V and 3 bases at J, with 17 bases between. Germline CDR1 reads MNHNY; CDR2 reads SVGAGI (reference sequence). This CDR3 has 16 residues. CDR3 loop: CASSGSDGRGKNIQYF. The CDR3 nucleotides read TGTGCCAGCAGTGGATCGGACGGACGGGGCAAAAACATTCAGTACTTC.

The gene calls are TRBV5-1 and TRBJ2-2; D unclear. The CDR3 loop spans 14 amino acids. Germline-derived CDR1 and CDR2 are SGHRS and YFSETQ. V lost 0 bases and J lost 6, with 9 bases in between. The CDR3 nucleotides are TGCGCCAGCAGCTTGGGCCGCGATGCCGGGGAGCTGTTTTTT. As protein: CASSLGRDAGELFF.

The genes are TRBV2 and TRBJ2-7; TRBD1 agrees at 11 bases. Germline V lookup: CDR1 SNHLY, CDR2 FYNNEI. Trimming took 8 bases from V and 6 from J; bases not matched to a gene: 6. The CDR3 runs to 13 residues. The CDR3 protein is CASVRDRGTEQYF. The CDR3 bases are TGTGCCAGCGTCCGGGACAGGGGGACCGAGCAGTACTTC.

The CDR3 spells CASRGERGYEQYF. In DNA form, the CDR3 reads TGTGCCAGCCGCGGCGAAAGGGGCTACGAGCAGTACTTC. The chain couples TRBV27 to TRBJ2-7; possible D gene TRBD1, 5 bases. The germline V gene has CDR1 MNHEY and CDR2 SMNVEV (reference sequence). V was clipped by 8 bases and J by 3 bases, with 14 bases between them. The CDR3 is made up of 13 amino acids.

This sequence joins TRBV19 and TRBJ1-1; D remains ambiguous. CDR1 is LNHDA and CDR2 is SQIVND in the germline V gene (reference sequence). V lost 3 bases, J lost 0 bases, and 5 bases lay in between. The CDR3 extends over 13 amino acids. As DNA, the CDR3 is TGTGCCAGTAGTATTGGAGTGAACACTGAAGCTTTCTTT. Protein product: CASSIGVNTEAFF.

The V call is TRBV4-3, the J call TRBJ1-3; D may be TRBD1 (6 bases). Trimming shortened V by 1 base and J by 0 bases, and 13 bases separated the two germline ends. The CDR3 extends over 17 amino acids. Per germline, CDR1 LGHNA and CDR2 YSLEER. Written as DNA, the CDR3 is TGCGCCAGCAGCCAAGTCCCAGGGGCGAGCTCTGGAAACACCATATATTTT. It specifies CASSQVPGASSGNTIYF.

J is TRBJ1-5 and V is TRBV5-5; D gene ambiguous. This CDR3 comprises 14 residues. Trimming stripped 0 bases from V and 9 bases from J, with 13 bases between. Germline V gene lookup returns CDR1 SGHKS and CDR2 YYEKEE (reference sequence). The CDR3 loop is CASSLVQADRPQHF. CDR3 in DNA: TGTGCCAGCAGCTTGGTCCAGGCCGATCGGCCCCAGCATTTT.

The rearrangement links TRBV7-9 to TRBJ1-4; D gene unclear. Trimming removed 0 bases at V and 8 bases at J, with 25 bases between. The CDR3 is 19 residues long. Germline CDR1 reads SEHNR; CDR2 reads FQNEAQ (reference sequence). The CDR3 DNA is TGTGCCAGCAGCTTAGCCGCCATAGGTACTAGTGGCCTTAGGGAAAAACTGTTTTTT. Its translation is CASSLAAIGTSGLREKLFF.

This clone was observed a single time. This chain joins TRBV4-3 and TRBJ1-2; 8 nucleotides match TRBD1. V gave up 0 bases and J gave up 6 bases; unmatched junction bases: 9. The CDR3 has 16 residues. The germline gives CDR1 LGHNA, CDR2 YSLEER. CDR3 DNA: TGCGCCAGCAGCCAAGATTCACGACAGGGGCTTAATGGCTACACCTTC. It codes for CASSQDSRQGLNGYTF.

The V call is TRBV5-4, the J call TRBJ2-1; 13 bases match TRBD2. Germline CDR1 is SGHNT and CDR2 is YYREEE (reference sequence). The CDR3 covers 14 residues. Losses at the gene ends were 7 bases for V and 7 bases for J; bases not matched to a gene: 5. CDR3 sequence (DNA): TGTGCCAGCCCAGGGACTAGCGGGACGAATGAGCAGTTCTTC. It codes for CASPGTSGTNEQFF.

The CDR3 sequence is CASSQVIVLGEKLFF. The DNA for the CDR3 is TGCGCCAGCAGCCAAGTGATTGTCCTAGGTGAAAAACTGTTTTTT. The chain recombines TRBV4-1 with TRBJ1-4; D unresolved. With 1 base removed from V and 7 bases from J, the gap between germline ends came to 13 bases. Germline CDR1 reads MGHRA; CDR2 reads YSYEKL. CDR3 length: 15 amino acids.

The V gene is TRBV5-1, the J gene TRBJ2-5; maybe TRBD1 (6 bases). This CDR3 has 15 amino acids. Per germline, CDR1 SGHRS and CDR2 YFSETQ. V lost 0 bases, J lost 2 bases, and 11 bases lay in between. The DNA for the CDR3 is TGCGCCAGCAGCTTGGCCGGAAGGGGGCAAGAGACCCAGTACTTC. Translation gives CASSLAGRGQETQYF. The full variable domain, with the rest looked up from reference TRBV5-1 and TRBJ2-5, is KAGVTQTPRYLIKTRGQQVTLSCSPISGHRSVSWYQQTPGQGLQFLFEYFSETQRNKGNFPGRFSGRQFSNSRSEMNVSTLELGDSALYLCASSLAGRGQETQYFGPGTRLLVL.

CDR3 nucleotides: TGTGCCAGCCGGGGACTGAGAACCTACGAGCAGTACTTC. This codes for CASRGLRTYEQYF. The chain has TRBV19 and TRBJ2-7, with D possibly matching TRBD2 (6 bases). CDR3 size: 13 residues. Germline V gives CDR1 LNHDA, CDR2 SQIVND (reference sequence). V lost 9 bases and J 2 bases, leaving 14 bases between the germline ends.

This clone was counted between two and nine times. The chain recombines TRBV7-2 with TRBJ1-2, with TRBD1 as a possible D gene (6 bases). Germline lookup yields CDR1 SGHTA and CDR2 FQGNSA. The CDR3 runs to 15 residues. The ends were cut back, 1 base at V and 7 bases at J, with 16 bases in the middle. CDR3 sequence reads: CASSLDRGRGSGYTF. CDR3 DNA: TGTGCCAGCAGCTTAGATCGAGGGAGGGGGTCTGGCTACACCTTC.

This clone was counted once. This chain uses TRBV12-5 with TRBJ1-5; D may be TRBD1 (6 bases). Trimming pared 5 bases from V and 11 bases from J, leaving 10 bases between. CDR1 is LGHNT, CDR2 FRNRAP, per germline. This CDR3 is 11 amino acids long. The CDR3 region is CASGLEGAQHF. DNA for the CDR3: TGTGCTAGTGGTCTGGAGGGGGCCCAGCATTTT.

This clone was observed a handful of times. The rearrangement links TRBV18 to TRBJ1-1; D not resolved. The CDR3 covers 16 residues. Germline lookup yields CDR1 KGHSH and CDR2 LQKENI. Trimming took off 2 bases at V and 0 bases at J, with 13 bases between the two ends. In DNA form, the CDR3 reads TGTGCCAGCTCACCAGAGGCAGCCCTCATGAACACTGAAGCTTTCTTT. The encoded protein is CASSPEAALMNTEAFF.